Listed below are T cell receptor beta chains from one sample, sequenced in a study of CD8 T cells in ankylosing spondylitis. TCRdb redid the calling of the 5' RACE reads with MiXCR, one entry per CDR3 protein. The sample has a few hundred thousand distinct CDR3 sequences, about 10% seen once. The sample comprised blood, either unsorted or a sorted T cell fraction (not recorded which). These receptors were taken from a male donor with ankylosing spondylitis or in good health (not recorded which). Each CDR3 is given with its conserved first and last residue. Each record gives: V gene, J gene, CDR3 protein.

V: TRBV3-1
J: TRBJ2-2
CDR3: CASSQQSNTGELFF

V: TRBV5-6
J: TRBJ2-2
CDR3: CASSFGTTFNTGELFF

V: TRBV6-1
J: TRBJ1-1
CDR3: CASSVNRGNTEAFF

V: TRBV13
J: TRBJ1-5
CDR3: CASSLGRGRGNQPQHF

V: TRBV27
J: TRBJ2-3
CDR3: CASSPAPGGFFADTQYF

V: TRBV20-1
J: TRBJ1-1
CDR3: CSARAGTDGSTEAFF

V: TRBV19
J: TRBJ2-1
CDR3: CASIAGGYNEQFF

V: TRBV6-1
J: TRBJ1-2
CDR3: CASKRQGSNYGYTF

V: TRBV20-1
J: TRBJ1-5
CDR3: CSARTDATGRNQPQHF

V: TRBV6-2/TRBV6-3
J: TRBJ2-7
CDR3: CASPKKRQSYEQYF

V: TRBV28
J: TRBJ2-3
CDR3: CAAYPQRGTTDTQYF

V: TRBV4-2
J: TRBJ1-1
CDR3: CASSQGLTEVTDTEAFF

V: TRBV7-2
J: TRBJ1-2
CDR3: CASSLVGQAAGYGYTF

V: TRBV12-3/TRBV12-4
J: TRBJ2-7
CDR3: CASRLTGGYYEQYF

V: TRBV7-3
J: TRBJ2-5
CDR3: CASSLGLAETQYF

V: TRBV12-3/TRBV12-4
J: TRBJ2-7
CDR3: CASSFGGYGYEQYF

V: TRBV2
J: TRBJ2-1
CDR3: CASRTGGAWNEQFF

V: TRBV7-9
J: TRBJ1-2
CDR3: CASSREPSYGYTF

V: TRBV20-1
J: TRBJ2-4
CDR3: CSAVGGAVAKNIQYF

V: TRBV7-2
J: TRBJ2-3
CDR3: CASSLGGGAVTDTQYF

V: TRBV20-1
J: TRBJ2-4
CDR3: CSAPGTVSQGAAKNIQYF